The 20 T cell receptor beta chains presented below share a single source sample, sequenced in a study of blood T cell repertoires in COVID-19. The assay was immunoSEQ multiplex PCR, and TCRdb's table has in-frame clones only and misses some. The table shows under 250,000 clones, with 82% occurring only once. Sequencing input: peripheral blood. The source of these receptors is a woman in her 70s with COVID-19, enrolled during active disease.

This clone came up a few times. The chain employs TRBV27 and TRBJ2-3; possibly TRBD2 for D (7 bases). Trimming removed 2 bases at V and 6 bases at J, with 12 bases between. The CDR3 spans 14 residues. CDR1 and CDR2 from the germline V gene are MNHEY and SMNVEV (reference sequence). The CDR3 protein is CASSLRGGMDTQYF. CDR3 in DNA: TGTGCCAGCAGTTTAAGGGGGGGAATGGATACGCAGTATTTT.

The chain carries TRBV5-1 and TRBJ1-3; TRBD1 is a possible D gene (5 bases). The germline CDR1 and CDR2 sequences are SGHRS and YFSETQ. With 0 bases removed from V and 1 base from J, the gap between germline ends came to 11 bases. This CDR3 contains 16 residues. This chain's CDR3 is CASSLDSTGSGNTIYF. The CDR3 DNA follows: TGCGCCAGCAGCTTGGATAGCACAGGTTCTGGAAACACCATATATTTT.

The CDR3 reads CASSGTGTGGNQPQHF. The CDR3 nucleotides read TGTGCCAGCAGCGGCACGGGGACAGGGGGCAATCAGCCCCAGCATTTT. This sequence joins TRBV27 and TRBJ1-5; 10 bases are shared with TRBD1. Germline trimming cut 6 bases from V and 2 bases from J; bases unmatched to any gene: 7. The length of the CDR3 is 16 residues. The germline V gene encodes CDR1 MNHEY and CDR2 SMNVEV (reference sequence).

J is TRBJ1-5 and V is TRBV7-8; no definite D call. Germline V lookup: CDR1 SGHVS, CDR2 FQNEAQ. The CDR3 spans 16 residues. V was pared by 5 bases and J by 0 bases, with 14 bases between. Written as DNA, the CDR3 is TGTGCCAGCAGCCCCGAGGGAGGTTATAGCAATCAGCCCCAGCATTTT. The encoded protein is CASSPEGGYSNQPQHF.

The chain recombines TRBV7-8 with TRBJ2-5, with a weak D call TRBD1 (5 bases). This CDR3 has 14 amino acids. Looked up from germline, CDR1 is SGHVS and CDR2 is FQNEAQ. Trimming stripped 1 base from V and 2 bases from J, with 8 bases between. CDR3 in amino acids: CASSLGQIQETQYF. The CDR3 region has the DNA TGTGCCAGCAGCTTAGGACAGATTCAAGAGACCCAGTACTTC. The whole variable domain, filled in from reference TRBV7-8 and TRBJ2-5, reads GAGVSQSPRYKVAKRGQDVALRCDPISGHVSLFWYQQALGQGPEFLTYFQNEAQLDKSGLPSDRFFAERPEGSVSTLKIQRTQQEDSAVYLCASSLGQIQETQYFGPGTRLLVL.

The chain joins TRBV11-2 to TRBJ2-2; TRBD2 might be the D (5 bases). Deletions cut 1 base from V and 2 bases from J, with 11 bases between. The CDR3 covers 16 residues. Germline values: CDR1 SGHAT, CDR2 FQNNGV. CDR3 DNA sequence: TGTGCCAGCAGCTTAGGGCTAGCAATTAACACCGGGGAGCTGTTTTTT. Its protein is CASSLGLAINTGELFF.

V and J are TRBV4-3 and TRBJ2-2; D possibly corresponds to TRBD1 (6 bases). V was shortened by 1 base and J by 1 base, with 7 bases between the two germline ends. In germline, CDR1 is LGHNA, CDR2 YSLEER. This CDR3 spans 15 amino acids. The CDR3 sequence: CASSQGGQNTGELFF. DNA of the CDR3: TGCGCCAGCAGCCAAGGGGGGCAGAACACCGGGGAGCTGTTTTTT.

V usage is TRBV3-1 (or the pseudogene TRBV3-2) and J usage is TRBJ1-4, with 7 bases identical to TRBD1. Trimming removed 3 bases from V and 6 bases from J; junction bases left unmatched: 4. There are 14 residues in the CDR3. The V gene's germline CDR1 is LGHDT and CDR2 YNNKEL (reference sequence). This chain's CDR3 is CASSHWQGDEKLFF. The CDR3 DNA reads TGTGCCAGCAGCCATTGGCAGGGGGATGAAAAACTGTTTTTT.

This clone was detected only once. The chain has TRBV19 and TRBJ1-4; no clear D. The CDR3 sequence is 14 residues long. V was trimmed by 8 bases and J by 0 bases, leaving 10 bases between them. CDR1 LNHDA and CDR2 SQIVND come from the germline V gene (reference sequence). The CDR3 loop reads CASGQEATNEKLFF. CDR3 coding DNA: TGTGCCAGTGGCCAGGAAGCAACTAATGAAAAACTGTTTTTT.

V gene TRBV5-4 combines with J gene TRBJ1-2; TRBD1 matches 7 bases. CDR1 SGHNT and CDR2 YYREEE come from the germline V gene (reference sequence). The CDR3 length is 16 residues. V shed 4 bases, J shed 1 base, and the junction held 10 bases outside the gene matches. CDR3 protein: CASSRRTGQLNYGYTF. CDR3 DNA: TGTGCCAGCAGCAGACGGACAGGACAACTTAACTATGGCTACACCTTC.

The chain couples TRBV6-6 to TRBJ2-7, with TRBD1 matching 7 bases. CDR1 and CDR2 (germline): MNHNY, SVGAGI (reference sequence). This CDR3 has 12 amino acids. The CDR3 sequence: CAIRGQDYEQYF. CDR3 DNA sequence: TGTGCTATACGAGGACAGGACTACGAGCAGTACTTC.

This clone was detected a few times. This rearrangement joins TRBV2 to TRBJ1-6, with 11 bases fitting TRBD1. V trimming: 3 bases; J trimming: 10 bases; junction bases outside the gene matches: 8. CDR1 SNHLY and CDR2 FYNNEI come from the germline V gene. CDR3 length: 16 amino acids. CDR3 residues: CASSEQEDRGLSPLHF. CDR3 nucleotide sequence: TGTGCCAGCAGTGAGCAGGAGGACAGGGGGCTGTCACCCCTCCACTTT.

V is TRBV27 and J is TRBJ2-7, with 11 bases aligning to TRBD2. V lost 4 bases to trimming and J lost 3 bases; unmatched junction nucleotides: 2. CDR1 is MNHEY and CDR2 is SMNVEV in the germline V gene (reference sequence). The CDR3 spans 14 residues. Here the CDR3 DNA reads TGTGCCAGCAGTTGGCTAGCGGGAGGCTACGAGCAGTACTTC. Its protein product is CASSWLAGGYEQYF.

The rearrangement joins TRBV6-5 to TRBJ2-1; 7 bases match TRBD2. V lost 6 bases, J lost 2 bases, and 7 bases stayed unmatched. This CDR3 contains 15 residues. Germline V lookup: CDR1 MNHEY, CDR2 SVGAGI. CDR3 in DNA: TGTGCCAGCAGGTCCGGGGGGAAGGCCTACAATGAGCAGTTCTTC. Protein: CASRSGGKAYNEQFF.

V usage is TRBV29-1 and J usage is TRBJ2-7, with TRBD1 matching over 7 bases. Losses at the gene ends were 6 bases for V and 9 bases for J; bases not matched to a gene: 11. This CDR3 is 12 amino acids long. The V gene's germline CDR1 is SQVTM and CDR2 ANQGSEA. Written as DNA, the CDR3 is TGCAGCGTGGAAACAGGGGCCTTGGGGCAGTACTTC. This sequence encodes CSVETGALGQYF.

V gene TRBV19 combines with J gene TRBJ2-2; 7 bases match TRBD2. In germline, CDR1 is LNHDA, CDR2 SQIVND (reference sequence). The CDR3 contains 15 residues. The V and J ends lost 3 bases and 6 bases, in that order; junction bases with no gene match: 7. In nucleotides, the CDR3 is TGTGCCAGTAGTATGTACGGGAGGTCACCCGGGGAGCTGTTTTTT. This codes for CASSMYGRSPGELFF.

The J gene is TRBJ2-5, the V gene TRBV29-1; 10 bases match TRBD2. The CDR3 runs to 18 residues. V shed 1 base, J shed 2 bases, and the junction held 13 bases outside the gene matches. The germline CDR1 and CDR2 sequences are SQVTM and ANQGSEA. As DNA, the CDR3 is TGCAGCGTTGAAGGTCTGTCTAGCGGGAGAGGGACACAAGAGACCCAGTACTTC. Translated: CSVEGLSSGRGTQETQYF.

Concerning this clone itself: Sequence at one end of the junction differs from germline and may be a read error. The genes are TRBV5-1 and TRBJ1-3; perhaps TRBD1 as D (5 bases). The CDR3 runs to 13 residues. Germline CDR1 reads SGHRS; CDR2 reads YFSETQ. CDR3 coding DNA: TGCGCCAGCAGCTTGTTCACAGGTCGCCGTCAGGATTTT. This sequence encodes CASSLFTGRRQDF.

This clone was seen a few times. This rearrangement joins TRBV5-1 to TRBJ1-1, with 11 bases matching TRBD1. Per the germline V gene, CDR1 is SGHRS and CDR2 is YFSETQ. The CDR3 runs 16 residues. Germline trimming cut 5 bases from V and 1 base from J; bases unmatched to any gene: 7. CDR3 sequence: CASRPGTGGWNTEAFF. Written as DNA, the CDR3 is TGCGCCAGCAGGCCCGGGACAGGGGGATGGAACACTGAAGCTTTCTTT.

The chain combines TRBV14 with TRBJ2-1; 15 bases are shared with TRBD2. Germline V gene sequence: CDR1 SGHDN, CDR2 FVKESK. The CDR3 covers 19 residues. The V segment lost 1 base and the J segment 8 bases; nucleotides outside the gene matches: 12. The CDR3 reads CASSQVPGTSGRRVYEQFF. The CDR3 bases are TGTGCCAGCAGCCAAGTCCCTGGGACTAGCGGGAGGAGGGTGTATGAGCAGTTCTTC.